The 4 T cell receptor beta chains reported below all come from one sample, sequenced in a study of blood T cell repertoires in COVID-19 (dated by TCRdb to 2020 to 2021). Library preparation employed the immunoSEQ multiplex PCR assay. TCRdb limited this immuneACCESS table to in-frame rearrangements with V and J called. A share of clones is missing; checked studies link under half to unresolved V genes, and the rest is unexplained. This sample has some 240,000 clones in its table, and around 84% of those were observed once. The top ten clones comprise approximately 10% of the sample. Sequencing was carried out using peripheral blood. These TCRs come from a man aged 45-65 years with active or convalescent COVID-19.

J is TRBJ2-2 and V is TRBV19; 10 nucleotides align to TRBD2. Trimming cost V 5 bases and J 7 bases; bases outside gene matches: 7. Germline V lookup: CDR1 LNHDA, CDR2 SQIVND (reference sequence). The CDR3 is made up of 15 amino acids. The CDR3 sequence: CASSGIAGGVGELFF. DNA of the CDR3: TGTGCCAGTAGTGGGATAGCGGGGGGCGTCGGGGAGCTGTTTTTT.

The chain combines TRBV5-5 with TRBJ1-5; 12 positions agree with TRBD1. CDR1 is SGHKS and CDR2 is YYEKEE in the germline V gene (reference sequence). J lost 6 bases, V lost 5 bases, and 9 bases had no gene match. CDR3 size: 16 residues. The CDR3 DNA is TGTGCCAGCAGGCCCGGGACAGGGGGCTCGGGTCAGCCCCAGCATTTT. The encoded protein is CASRPGTGGSGQPQHF.

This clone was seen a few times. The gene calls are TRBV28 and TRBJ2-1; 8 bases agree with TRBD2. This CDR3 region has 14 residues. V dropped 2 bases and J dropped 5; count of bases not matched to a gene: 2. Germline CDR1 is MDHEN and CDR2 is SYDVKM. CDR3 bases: TGTGCCAGCAGTTTAGGCGGGGGGAACAATGAGCAGTTCTTC. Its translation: CASSLGGGNNEQFF.

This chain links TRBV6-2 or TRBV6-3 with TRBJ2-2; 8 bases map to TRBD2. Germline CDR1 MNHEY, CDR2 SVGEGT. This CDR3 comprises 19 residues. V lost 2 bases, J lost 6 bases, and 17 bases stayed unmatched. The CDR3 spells CASSYPRGRREDYSGELFF. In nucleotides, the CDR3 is TGTGCCAGCAGTTACCCGCGGGGTAGGCGGGAGGATTACTCCGGGGAGCTGTTTTTT.